This passage covers 16 T cell receptor beta chains from one sample sequenced in a study of T cells after yellow fever vaccination. A single record per CDR3 protein comes from TCRdb applying MiXCR to the 5' RACE reads. Of hundreds of thousands of distinct CDR3 sequences listed, roughly an eighth are singletons. Sample: PBMCs, taken on the day of the yellow fever booster vaccination. The receptor set was obtained from a man in his thirties or forties who received the YFV17D yellow fever vaccine.

The chain carries TRBV20-1 and TRBJ1-5; maybe TRBD1 (5 bases). Per the germline V gene, CDR1 is DFQATT and CDR2 is SNEGSKA (reference sequence). Trimming left V 6 bases short and J 1 base short, with 13 bases between. CDR3 size: 14 residues. CDR3 nucleotides: TGCAGTGCGGGAGAGGGGACCAGCAATCAGCCCCAGCATTTT. It codes for CSAGEGTSNQPQHF.

This clonotype was counted between two and nine times. The chain combines TRBV3-1 with TRBJ2-7; TRBD2 aligns across 11 bases. This CDR3 has 17 residues. CDR1 and CDR2 from the germline V gene are LGHDT and YNNKEL (reference sequence). The junction had 8 bases not matched to a gene; V was cut back by 2 bases and J by 2 bases. The CDR3 reads CASSQLRTSGRTYEQYF. In nucleotides, the CDR3 is TGTGCCAGCAGCCAACTCCGGACTAGCGGGCGAACCTACGAGCAGTACTTC.

Only a few counts were recorded for this clonotype. The J gene is TRBJ2-5, the V gene TRBV2; 8 bases agree with TRBD1. The V gene end was trimmed by 6 bases and the J gene end by 3 bases; junction bases not matched to a gene: 6. This CDR3 comprises 14 residues. CDR1 is SNHLY and CDR2 is FYNNEI in the germline V gene. CDR3 region: CASRGQGWKETQYF. CDR3 nucleotide sequence: TGTGCCAGCAGAGGACAGGGCTGGAAAGAGACCCAGTACTTC.

In its sample, this clonotype was seen a few times. The DNA of the CDR3 is TGCGCCAGCAGCTTGGCCGGCGGGAGTAGTTATGAGCAGTTCTTC. Its protein is CASSLAGGSSYEQFF. This sequence joins TRBV5-1 and TRBJ2-1; 7 bases line up with TRBD2. Germline V CDR1 and CDR2: SGHRS, YFSETQ. V shed 0 bases, J shed 8 bases, and the junction held 8 bases outside the gene matches. CDR3 length: 15 amino acids.

The table lists this clonotype with a few counts. V is TRBV20-1 and J is TRBJ2-6; 7 bases are shared with TRBD2. Unmatched junction bases numbered 7, after V lost 6 bases and J lost 2 bases. There are 15 residues in the CDR3. Germline loops: CDR1 DFQATT, CDR2 SNEGSKA (reference sequence). The CDR3 loop reads CSATNRGAGANVLTF. The CDR3 DNA sequence: TGCAGTGCGACTAACCGGGGGGCTGGGGCCAACGTCCTGACTTTC.

At least ten counts were recorded for this clonotype. The chain joins TRBV2 to TRBJ2-5; tentative D call: TRBD2 (5 bases). This CDR3 has 15 amino acids. The ends were cut back, 6 bases at V and 3 bases at J, with 17 bases in the middle. From germline, CDR1 is SNHLY and CDR2 FYNNEI. The CDR3 DNA follows: TGTGCCAGCAGCCCCTCTATCGGGGTAGAAGAGACCCAGTACTTC. It codes for CASSPSIGVEETQYF.

This clonotype appeared a few times. The CDR3 spells CSAPNTGEKTQYF. The CDR3 DNA follows: TGCAGTGCCCCCAACACAGGGGAGAAGACCCAGTACTTC. The chain is built from TRBV20-1 and TRBJ2-5, with 7 nucleotides matching TRBD1. Trimming removed 6 bases from V and 6 bases from J; junction bases left unmatched: 10. In germline, CDR1 is DFQATT, CDR2 SNEGSKA (reference sequence). This CDR3 spans 13 amino acids.

This clonotype was recorded many times. The V gene is TRBV24-1, the J gene TRBJ2-6; 8 bases match TRBD2. After removal of 7 bases from V and 0 bases from J, the junction contained 4 bases not matched to a gene. This CDR3 spans 16 amino acids. CDR1 and CDR2 (germline): KGHDR, SFDVKD. The CDR3 coding sequence is TGTGCCACCAGCCCAGCGGGGGTCTCTGGGGCCAACGTCCTGACTTTC. Protein product: CATSPAGVSGANVLTF.

In this sample, this clonotype turned up many times. This sequence joins TRBV7-2 and TRBJ1-1; a weak D match, TRBD1 (5 bases). This CDR3 has 15 residues. V lost 1 base and J 3 bases, leaving 12 bases between the germline ends. Germline V lookup: CDR1 SGHTA, CDR2 FQGNSA. CDR3 DNA sequence: TGTGCCAGCAGCTTAGTTACGGGGGGGTACACTGAAGCTTTCTTT. Its protein is CASSLVTGGYTEAFF.

In its sample, this clonotype was seen many times. J is TRBJ2-1 and V is TRBV20-1; 10 bases are shared with TRBD2. This CDR3 spans 15 amino acids. V was clipped by 5 bases and J by 5 bases; unmatched bases: 9. Per the germline V gene, CDR1 is DFQATT and CDR2 is SNEGSKA (reference sequence). CDR3 coding DNA: TGCAGTGCTCCGTCTAGCGGGAGCGTCGACAATGAGCAGTTCTTC. It translates to CSAPSSGSVDNEQFF.

This clonotype has more than one count but fewer than ten. The chain couples TRBV28 to TRBJ2-2; D uncertain. This CDR3 contains 15 residues. CDR1 MDHEN and CDR2 SYDVKM come from the germline V gene. Trimming left V 6 bases short and J 7 bases short, with 18 bases between. The CDR3 nucleotides are TGTGCCAGCAGCCCCCACGATCGGCCCAACGGGGAGCTGTTTTTT. It yields the protein CASSPHDRPNGELFF.

This clonotype was counted only a few times. This sequence joins TRBV9 and TRBJ2-3; D gene ambiguous. V lost 3 bases to trimming and J lost 0 bases, with 11 bases between them. CDR3 length: 15 amino acids. CDR1 and CDR2 (germline): SGDLS, YYNGEE. CDR3 loop: CASSEAGHSTDTQYF. The CDR3 nucleotides read TGTGCCAGCAGCGAGGCCGGGCATAGCACAGATACGCAGTATTTT.

This clonotype was picked up a small number of times. V and J are TRBV5-1 and TRBJ2-1, with 9 bases fitting TRBD2. Germline-derived CDR1 and CDR2 are SGHRS and YFSETQ. CDR3 length: 16 residues. J was trimmed by 2 bases and V by 2 bases; bases with no gene match: 5. CDR3 DNA: TGCGCCAGCAGCTTTGAAGCGGGAGGTACCTACAATGAGCAGTTCTTC. Encoded protein: CASSFEAGGTYNEQFF. The complete variable domain, with remaining parts taken from reference TRBV5-1 and TRBJ2-1, reads KAGVTQTPRYLIKTRGQQVTLSCSPISGHRSVSWYQQTPGQGLQFLFEYFSETQRNKGNFPGRFSGRQFSNSRSEMNVSTLELGDSALYLCASSFEAGGTYNEQFFGPGTRLTVL.

This sequence joins TRBV10-3 and TRBJ2-5; 12 bases map to TRBD2. CDR1 and CDR2 (germline): ENHRY, SYGVKD. The CDR3 length is 13 residues. Trimming cost V 10 bases and J 2 bases; bases outside gene matches: 2. The CDR3 coding sequence is TGTGCCACCGGACTAGCGGGACAAGAGACCCAGTACTTC. It specifies CATGLAGQETQYF.

This chain connects TRBV10-1 to TRBJ2-2, with D perhaps matching TRBD2 (5 bases). Trimming removed 4 bases from V and 7 bases from J, with 16 bases in between. CDR3 length equals 15 residues. The germline V gene has CDR1 WNHNN and CDR2 SYGVQD (reference sequence). The CDR3 reads CASSGSPSSVGELFF. Here the CDR3 DNA reads TGCGCCAGCAGTGGGTCCCCTAGCTCCGTCGGGGAGCTGTTTTTT.

The chain is built from TRBV10-3 and TRBJ2-3; D may be TRBD2 (7 bases). The length of the CDR3 is 19 residues. The germline V and J ends were trimmed by 6 bases and 0 bases, with 25 bases remaining between them. Germline V gives CDR1 ENHRY, CDR2 SYGVKD. The CDR3 DNA is TGTGCCATCAGGTCTCAGGGGATCTTACGAGCGGGAAGCACAGATACGCAGTATTTT. Protein sequence: CAIRSQGILRAGSTDTQYF.